This T cell receptor (beta chain) was identified in a study of CD8 T cells in ankylosing spondylitis. Whole-study results and caveats: Blood from ankylosing spondylitis patients appeared to carry a characteristic roughly 8-variant TCR beta motif.

This clonotype was seen at least ten times. Its specificity is not known. TCRdb re-called the 5' RACE reads through MiXCR, storing one row per CDR3 protein. In the table there are approximately 440,000 distinct CDR3 sequences, more than 15% of which are singletons. Trimming took off 6 bases at V and 7 bases at J, with 12 bases between the two ends. The CDR3 has 13 residues. This TCR was recovered from a male donor with ankylosing spondylitis. The sample comprised blood, either unsorted or a sorted T cell fraction (not recorded which). The chain couples TRBV12-3 or TRBV12-4 to TRBJ1-4; D unresolved. The CDR3 here is CASRGRMVEKLFF. The CDR3 coding sequence is TGTGCCAGCAGGGGGAGAATGGTTGAAAAACTGTTTTTT.